These 25 T cell receptor beta chains came from one sample sequenced in a study of shared clonotypes between healthy human individuals. The table came from immunoSEQ multiplex PCR; TCRdb's copy has only in-frame clones and leaves some out. The sample has a few million clones; more than 80% are singletons. The material sequenced was naive CD4+ T cells from PBMCs. Documented subset: CD45RA+ positively selected. The receptors come from a man aged 18 to 29 in good health. Some clones in this sample may be carry-over from other donors' samples.

The chain combines TRBV7-9 with TRBJ1-3; the D gene is possibly TRBD1 (6 bases). Germline CDR1 and CDR2: SEHNR and FQNEAQ (reference sequence). The CDR3 loop spans 15 amino acids. V lost 5 bases and J lost 3, with 14 bases in between. The CDR3: CASSVEGGRGNTIYF. In nucleotides, the CDR3 is TGTGCCAGCAGCGTGGAAGGGGGACGTGGAAACACCATATATTTT.

V gene TRBV2 combines with J gene TRBJ2-7, with a possible D match to TRBD1 (5 bases). The germline V and J ends were trimmed by 3 bases and 3 bases, with 9 bases remaining between them. The CDR3 consists of 13 residues. The germline CDR1 and CDR2 sequences are SNHLY and FYNNEI. Here the CDR3 DNA reads TGTGCCAGCAGTGATTGGGGCGGCTACGAGCAGTACTTC. This translates into CASSDWGGYEQYF. Supplemented by reference TRBV2 and TRBJ2-7, the full variable domain reads EPEVTQTPSHQVTQMGQEVILRCVPISNHLYFYWYRQILGQKVEFLVSFYNNEISEKSEIFDDQFSVERPDGSNFTLKIRSTKLEDSAMYFCASSDWGGYEQYFGPGTRLTVT.

Concerning this clone itself: This specimen includes other DNA sequences encoding the same CDR3. The rearrangement uses TRBV5-1 and TRBJ1-4; TRBD1 is a possible D gene (5 bases). Germline CDR1 reads SGHRS; CDR2 reads YFSETQ. This CDR3 has 14 amino acids. Trimming took off 1 base at V and 7 bases at J, with 11 bases between the two ends. CDR3 sequence reads: CASSLSGTAEKLFF. As DNA, the CDR3 is TGCGCCAGCAGCTTGTCGGGGACCGCTGAAAAACTGTTTTTT. The full variable domain, completed using reference TRBV5-1 and TRBJ1-4, is KAGVTQTPRYLIKTRGQQVTLSCSPISGHRSVSWYQQTPGQGLQFLFEYFSETQRNKGNFPGRFSGRQFSNSRSEMNVSTLELGDSALYLCASSLSGTAEKLFFGSGTQLSVL.

The chain carries TRBV28 and TRBJ1-2; D ambiguous. CDR1 MDHEN and CDR2 SYDVKM come from the germline V gene. V was shortened by 1 base and J by 4 bases, with 13 bases between the two germline ends. The CDR3 is made up of 15 amino acids. CDR3 amino acids: CASSLSGKGFYGYTF. The CDR3 DNA follows: TGTGCCAGCAGTTTATCCGGGAAAGGGTTCTATGGCTACACCTTC.

The V and J genes are TRBV5-1 and TRBJ2-1, with D maybe TRBD1 (6 bases). With 3 bases removed from V and 6 bases from J, the gap between germline ends came to 16 bases. Germline V CDR1 and CDR2: SGHRS, YFSETQ. The CDR3 has 15 amino acids. The CDR3 DNA reads TGCGCCAGCAGCTCTAAGGGGGTCGAAGTCAATGAGCAGTTCTTC. Translated: CASSSKGVEVNEQFF.

This chain joins TRBV30 and TRBJ1-6; no clear D gene. Germline CDR1 is GTSNPN and CDR2 is SVGIG (reference sequence). The CDR3 loop spans 16 amino acids. The V end lost 0 bases, the J end lost 5 bases, and 14 bases lay between the germline ends. This chain's CDR3 is CAWSVHWPENNSPLHF. The CDR3 DNA follows: TGTGCCTGGAGTGTACATTGGCCAGAGAATAATTCACCCCTCCACTTT.

A word on this clone: The same CDR3 can be traced to other DNA sequences in this sample. This sequence joins TRBV28 and TRBJ2-7; no definite D call. The germline V gene encodes CDR1 MDHEN and CDR2 SYDVKM. V was cut by 5 bases and J by 4 bases, with 6 bases left in between. This CDR3 comprises 11 residues. CDR3 DNA: TGTGCCAGCAGTGCCGGGTACGAGCAGTACTTC. This encodes CASSAGYEQYF.

The chain carries TRBV5-1 and TRBJ2-5, with D perhaps TRBD1 or TRBD2 (5 bases each). Per germline, CDR1 SGHRS and CDR2 YFSETQ. This CDR3 spans 14 amino acids. Trimming left V 2 bases short and J 7 bases short, with 15 bases between. The CDR3 DNA reads TGCGCCAGCAGCTTAACCGGGACGATTGGGACCCAGTACTTC. Residues: CASSLTGTIGTQYF.

This clone came up once. The chain is built from TRBV28 and TRBJ2-3, with 7 bases fitting TRBD1. The V and J ends lost 4 bases and 3 bases, in that order; junction bases with no gene match: 4. In germline, CDR1 is MDHEN, CDR2 SYDVKM. The CDR3 is 14 residues long. Written as DNA, the CDR3 is TGTGCCAGCAGTTCCAACAGGGGAACAGATACGCAGTATTTT. It codes for CASSSNRGTDTQYF.

This CDR3 is CASSFSKISYGYTF. CDR3 DNA sequence: TGTGCCAGCAGCTTTAGTAAGATCTCCTATGGCTACACCTTC. The chain has TRBV5-4 and TRBJ1-2; unclear D gene. The V end lost 2 bases, the J end lost 4 bases, and 12 bases lay between the germline ends. There are 14 residues in the CDR3. From germline, CDR1 is SGHNT and CDR2 YYREEE (reference sequence).

CDR3 sequence reads: CASTQGTLAQYF. DNA of the CDR3: TGTGCCAGCACCCAGGGGACGTTGGCGCAGTATTTT. This chain joins TRBV7-9 and TRBJ2-3, with a possible D match to TRBD1 (6 bases). CDR3 length equals 12 residues. Germline CDR1 SEHNR, CDR2 FQNEAQ (reference sequence). Trimming took 7 bases from V and 10 from J, leaving 15 bases between them. The whole variable domain, remainder taken from reference TRBV7-9 and TRBJ2-3, is DTGVSQNPRHKITKRGQNVTFRCDPISEHNRLYWYRQTLGQGPEFLTYFQNEAQLEKSRLLSDRFSAERPKGSFSTLEIQRTEQGDSAMYLCASTQGTLAQYFGPGTRLTVL.

The chain combines TRBV21-1 with TRBJ1-4. TRBV21-1 is a known pseudogene. The CDR3 covers 13 residues. The CDR3 loop is CACLGIWWEKLFF. The CDR3 DNA is TGTGCCTGCTTGGGTATTTGGTGGGAAAAACTGTTTTTT.

The chain joins TRBV6-5 to TRBJ2-1; D is ambiguous. Germline V gene data show CDR1 as MNHEY and CDR2 as SVGAGI. The CDR3 is 15 residues long. Trimming stripped 6 bases from V and 8 bases from J, with 20 bases between. As DNA, the CDR3 is TGTGCCAGCAGGTACGACTTCGGGTCGGGCGATGAGCAGTTCTTC. It specifies CASRYDFGSGDEQFF.

A note on this clone: Its ends do not fully match the called genes, so a read error is possible. The chain uses TRBV6-1 and TRBJ2-7; D remains unclear. The CDR3 has 15 amino acids. From germline, CDR1 is MNHNS and CDR2 SASEGT. The CDR3 nucleotides read TGTGCCAGCAGGGAAGGACGGCCTATCTCCTACGAGCAGTACTTC. Amino acid sequence: CASREGRPISYEQYF.

The gene calls are TRBV28 and TRBJ1-2; possible D gene TRBD1, 5 bases. Germline CDR1 reads MDHEN; CDR2 reads SYDVKM. The CDR3 has 17 amino acids. Between the trimmed V and J ends, which lost 1 base and 2 bases, there was a span of 17 bases. The CDR3 DNA reads as TGTGCCAGCAGTTTATTTAGTGGGACGACGATAAACTATGGCTACACCTTC. Protein sequence: CASSLFSGTTINYGYTF.

V gene TRBV10-1 combines with J gene TRBJ2-3, with D perhaps matching TRBD1 or TRBD2 (5 bases each). Trimming left V 3 bases short and J 5 bases short, with 9 bases between. Germline V gives CDR1 WNHNN, CDR2 SYGVQD (reference sequence). CDR3 length: 13 amino acids. The CDR3 DNA is TGCGCCAGCAGTGACGGGGCTCAAGATACGCAGTATTTT. Amino acid sequence: CASSDGAQDTQYF.

Only one count was recorded for this clone. This chain connects TRBV6-1 to TRBJ2-3; tentative D call: TRBD2 (6 bases). CDR1 and CDR2 (germline): MNHNS, SASEGT. Trimming cost V 3 bases and J 3 bases, with 13 bases left between them. The CDR3 covers 15 residues. This chain's CDR3 is CASSEGGLGTDTQYF. DNA of the CDR3: TGTGCCAGCAGTGAGGGGGGTCTTGGGACAGATACGCAGTATTTT.

The chain links TRBV11-2 to TRBJ2-7, with 8 bases lining up with TRBD2. CDR3 length: 14 amino acids. J lost 0 bases, V lost 8 bases, and 6 bases had no gene match. The germline gives CDR1 SGHAT, CDR2 FQNNGV. The CDR3 reads CASGGTSGSYEQYF. CDR3 sequence (DNA): TGTGCCAGCGGAGGCACTAGCGGCTCCTACGAGCAGTACTTC.

The chain recombines TRBV4-3 with TRBJ2-3; 9 bases line up with TRBD2. Germline values: CDR1 LGHNA, CDR2 YSLEER. V lost 0 bases to trimming and J lost 2 bases; unmatched junction nucleotides: 6. The CDR3 consists of 17 residues. The CDR3 DNA is TGCGCCAGCAGCCAAGATCGTGGCGGGAGGGCCACAGATACGCAGTATTTT. Translated, it gives CASSQDRGGRATDTQYF.

The chain has TRBV6-1 and TRBJ1-4, with 9 bases identical to TRBD1. The CDR3 contains 17 residues. With V trimmed by 4 bases and J by 3 bases, 9 bases remained unmatched. Germline CDR1 is MNHNS and CDR2 is SASEGT. CDR3 protein: CASSVGTGSRSNEKLFF. The DNA for the CDR3 is TGTGCCAGCAGTGTGGGGACAGGGTCAAGGTCTAATGAAAAACTGTTTTTT.

Worth noting for this clone: The same CDR3 also results from other DNA sequences found in this sample. J is TRBJ2-1 and V is TRBV19; 8 bases line up with TRBD2. The germline V gene has CDR1 LNHDA and CDR2 SQIVND (reference sequence). The J segment lost 4 bases and the V segment lost 3 bases, leaving 2 bases of the junction unmatched. The CDR3 contains 14 residues. CDR3 sequence: CASSIGRAYNEQFF. For the CDR3, the DNA is TGTGCCAGTAGTATCGGGAGGGCTTACAATGAGCAGTTCTTC.

The chain recombines TRBV6-6 with TRBJ2-7; TRBD1 is a possible D gene (6 bases). This CDR3 has 13 amino acids. V lost 5 bases and J lost 3, with 11 bases in between. CDR1 MNHNY and CDR2 SVGAGI come from the germline V gene (reference sequence). DNA for the CDR3: TGTGCCAGCAGTCACCCACAGGGCTACGAGCAGTACTTC. Residues: CASSHPQGYEQYF.

The rearrangement joins TRBV7-9 to TRBJ2-7; TRBD1 agrees at 7 bases. CDR3 length: 14 amino acids. J gave up 3 bases and V 4 bases, and 6 bases lay outside the gene matches. Germline assignment: CDR1 SEHNR and CDR2 FQNEAQ (reference sequence). DNA for the CDR3: TGTGCCAGCAGCTCCAGGGACAGAGACTACGAGCAGTACTTC. It yields the protein CASSSRDRDYEQYF.

The gene calls are TRBV28 and TRBJ2-2, with D tentatively TRBD1 (5 bases). From germline, CDR1 is MDHEN and CDR2 SYDVKM. The CDR3 is 15 residues long. V lost 4 bases to trimming and J lost 6 bases, with 15 bases between them. CDR3 amino acids: CASSSLSLGAGELFF. As DNA, the CDR3 is TGTGCCAGCAGTTCCCTCTCATTAGGGGCCGGGGAGCTGTTTTTT.

V and J are TRBV2 and TRBJ1-2; tentative D call: TRBD1 (6 bases). The CDR3 has 16 amino acids. From germline, CDR1 is SNHLY and CDR2 FYNNEI. The V and J ends lost 3 bases and 3 bases respectively, with 17 bases between them. CDR3 in amino acids: CASSEGRGRRDYGYTF. DNA of the CDR3: TGTGCCAGCAGTGAGGGCAGGGGAAGACGGGACTATGGCTACACCTTC.